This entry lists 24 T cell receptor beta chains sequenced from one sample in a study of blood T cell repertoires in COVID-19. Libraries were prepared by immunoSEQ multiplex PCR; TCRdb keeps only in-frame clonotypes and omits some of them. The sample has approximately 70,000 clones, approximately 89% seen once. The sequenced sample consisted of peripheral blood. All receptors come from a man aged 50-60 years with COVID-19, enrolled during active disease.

The CDR3 sequence: CASSSGQGAGQPQHF. CDR3 DNA sequence: TGTGCCAGCAGCTCCGGACAGGGGGCTGGTCAGCCCCAGCATTTT. The chain has TRBV21-1 and TRBJ1-5; the D call of TRBD1 is as the table states it, not checked on the DNA. TRBV21-1 is deemed a pseudogene. This CDR3 comprises 15 residues.

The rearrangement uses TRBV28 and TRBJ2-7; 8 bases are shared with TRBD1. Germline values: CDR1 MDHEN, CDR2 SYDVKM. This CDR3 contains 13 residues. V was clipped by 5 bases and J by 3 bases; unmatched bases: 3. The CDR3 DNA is TGTGCCAGCAGTCTCGGACAGGGCTACGAGCAGTACTTC. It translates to CASSLGQGYEQYF. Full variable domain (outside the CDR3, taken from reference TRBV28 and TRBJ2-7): DVKVTQSSRYLVKRTGEKVFLECVQDMDHENMFWYRQDPGLGLRLIYFSYDVKMKEKGDIPEGYSVSREKKERFSLILESASTNQTSMYLCASSLGQGYEQYFGPGTRLTVT.

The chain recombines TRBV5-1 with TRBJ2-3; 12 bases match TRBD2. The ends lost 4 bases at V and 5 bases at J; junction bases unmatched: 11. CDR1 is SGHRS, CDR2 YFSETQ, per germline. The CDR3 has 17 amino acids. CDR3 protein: CASSPGLAGRWEDTQYF. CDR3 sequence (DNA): TGCGCCAGCAGCCCCGGACTAGCGGGACGTTGGGAAGATACGCAGTATTTT.

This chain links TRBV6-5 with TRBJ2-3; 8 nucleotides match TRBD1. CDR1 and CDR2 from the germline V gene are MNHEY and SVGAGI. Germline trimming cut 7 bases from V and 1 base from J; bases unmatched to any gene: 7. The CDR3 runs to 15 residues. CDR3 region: CASTQTGAGTDTQYF. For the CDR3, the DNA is TGTGCCAGCACCCAGACAGGGGCGGGCACAGATACGCAGTATTTT.

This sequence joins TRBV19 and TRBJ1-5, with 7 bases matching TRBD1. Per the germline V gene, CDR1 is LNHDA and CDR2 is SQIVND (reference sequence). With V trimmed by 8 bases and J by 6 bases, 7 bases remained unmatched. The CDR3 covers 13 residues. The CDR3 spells CASHTGESQPQHF. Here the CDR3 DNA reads TGTGCCAGTCATACAGGGGAGAGTCAGCCCCAGCATTTT. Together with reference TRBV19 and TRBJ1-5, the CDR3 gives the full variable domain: DGGITQSPKYLFRKEGQNVTLSCEQNLNHDAMYWYRQDPGQGLRLIYYSQIVNDFQKGDIAEGYSVSREKKESFPLTVTSAQKNPTAFYLCASHTGESQPQHFGDGTRLSIL.

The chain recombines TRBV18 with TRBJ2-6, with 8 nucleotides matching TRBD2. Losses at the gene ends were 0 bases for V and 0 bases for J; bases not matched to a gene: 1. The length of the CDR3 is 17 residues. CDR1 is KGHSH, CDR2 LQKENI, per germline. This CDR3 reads CASSPPSGTSGANVLTF. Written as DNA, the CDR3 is TGTGCCAGCTCACCACCTAGCGGGACCTCTGGGGCCAACGTCCTGACTTTC.

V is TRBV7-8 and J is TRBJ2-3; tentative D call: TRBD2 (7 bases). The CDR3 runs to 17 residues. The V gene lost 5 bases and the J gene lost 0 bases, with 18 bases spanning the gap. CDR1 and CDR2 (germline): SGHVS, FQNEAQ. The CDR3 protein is CASSTHAGASSTDTQYF. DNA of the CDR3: TGTGCCAGCAGCACACATGCGGGGGCTTCTAGCACAGATACGCAGTATTTT. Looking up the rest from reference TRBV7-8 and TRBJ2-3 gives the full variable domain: GAGVSQSPRYKVAKRGQDVALRCDPISGHVSLFWYQQALGQGPEFLTYFQNEAQLDKSGLPSDRFFAERPEGSVSTLKIQRTQQEDSAVYLCASSTHAGASSTDTQYFGPGTRLTVL.

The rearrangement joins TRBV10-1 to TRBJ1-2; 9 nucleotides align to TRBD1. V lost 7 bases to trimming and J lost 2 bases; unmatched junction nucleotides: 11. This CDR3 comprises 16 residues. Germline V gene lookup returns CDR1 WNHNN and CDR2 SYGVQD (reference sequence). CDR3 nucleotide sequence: TGCGCCAGCACCAAGTCGTTCGGACAGGGGAACTATGGCTACACCTTC. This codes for CASTKSFGQGNYGYTF.

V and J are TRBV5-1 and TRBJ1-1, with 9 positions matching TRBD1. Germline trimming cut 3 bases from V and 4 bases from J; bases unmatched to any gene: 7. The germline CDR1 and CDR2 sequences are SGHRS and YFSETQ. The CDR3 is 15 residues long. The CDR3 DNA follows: TGCGCCAGCAGCTGGGCCGGACAGGGGTCCACTGAAGCTTTCTTT. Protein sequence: CASSWAGQGSTEAFF.

The CDR3 spells CASSIQGGNTEAFF. The CDR3 coding sequence is TGTGCCAGTAGTATACAGGGGGGGAACACTGAAGCTTTCTTT. V is TRBV19 and J is TRBJ1-1, with 7 bases identical to TRBD1. Germline CDR1 is LNHDA and CDR2 is SQIVND (reference sequence). Trimming at V came to 2 bases and at J to 1 base, leaving 1 base not matched to a gene. The length of the CDR3 is 14 residues.

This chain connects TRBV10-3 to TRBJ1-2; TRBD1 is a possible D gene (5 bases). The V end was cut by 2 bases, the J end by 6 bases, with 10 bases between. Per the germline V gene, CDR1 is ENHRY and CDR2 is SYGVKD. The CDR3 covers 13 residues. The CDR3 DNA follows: TGTGCCATCAGTGAGGACAGAACAAATGGCTACACCTTC. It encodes CAISEDRTNGYTF.

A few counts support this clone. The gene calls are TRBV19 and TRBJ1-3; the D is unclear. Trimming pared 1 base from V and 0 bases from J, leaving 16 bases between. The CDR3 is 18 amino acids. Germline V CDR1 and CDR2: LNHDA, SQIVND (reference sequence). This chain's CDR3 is CASSIAHRRWISGNTIYF. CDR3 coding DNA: TGTGCCAGTAGTATAGCGCACCGGCGGTGGATCTCTGGAAACACCATATATTTT.

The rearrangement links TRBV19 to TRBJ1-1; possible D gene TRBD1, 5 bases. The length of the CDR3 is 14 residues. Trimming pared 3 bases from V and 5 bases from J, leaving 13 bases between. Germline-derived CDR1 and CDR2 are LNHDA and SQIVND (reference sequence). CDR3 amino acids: CASSIWGGDTEAFF. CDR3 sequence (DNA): TGTGCCAGTAGTATTTGGGGGGGGGATACTGAAGCTTTCTTT. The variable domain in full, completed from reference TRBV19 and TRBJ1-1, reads DGGITQSPKYLFRKEGQNVTLSCEQNLNHDAMYWYRQDPGQGLRLIYYSQIVNDFQKGDIAEGYSVSREKKESFPLTVTSAQKNPTAFYLCASSIWGGDTEAFFGQGTRLTVV.

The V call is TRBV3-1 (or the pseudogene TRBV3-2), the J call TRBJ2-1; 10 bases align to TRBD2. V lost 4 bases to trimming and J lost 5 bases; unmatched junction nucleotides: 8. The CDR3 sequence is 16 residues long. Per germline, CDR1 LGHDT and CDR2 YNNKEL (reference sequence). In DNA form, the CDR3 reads TGTGCCAGCAGCCGAGACCGACTAGCGGGTGACAATGAGCAGTTCTTC. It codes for CASSRDRLAGDNEQFF.

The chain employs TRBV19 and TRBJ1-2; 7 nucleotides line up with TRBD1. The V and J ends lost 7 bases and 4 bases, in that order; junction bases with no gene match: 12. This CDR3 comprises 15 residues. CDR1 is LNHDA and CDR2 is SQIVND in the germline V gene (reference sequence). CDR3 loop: CASMGGLTGFYGYTF. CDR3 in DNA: TGTGCCAGTATGGGGGGCCTGACAGGGTTCTATGGCTACACCTTC.

CDR3 sequence reads: CASSIARNYQPQHF. The CDR3 DNA sequence: TGTGCCAGTAGTATAGCCCGTAACTATCAGCCCCAGCATTTT. This chain links TRBV19 with TRBJ1-5; no clear D. Trimming stripped 1 base from V and 5 bases from J, with 9 bases between. This CDR3 contains 14 residues. Per the germline V gene, CDR1 is LNHDA and CDR2 is SQIVND (reference sequence).

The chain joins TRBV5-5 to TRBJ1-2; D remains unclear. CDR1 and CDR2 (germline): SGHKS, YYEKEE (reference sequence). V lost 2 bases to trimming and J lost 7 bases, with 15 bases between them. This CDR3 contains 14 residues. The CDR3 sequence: CASSLVSLAGGYTF. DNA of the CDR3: TGTGCCAGCAGCTTAGTCAGCTTGGCGGGTGGCTACACCTTC.

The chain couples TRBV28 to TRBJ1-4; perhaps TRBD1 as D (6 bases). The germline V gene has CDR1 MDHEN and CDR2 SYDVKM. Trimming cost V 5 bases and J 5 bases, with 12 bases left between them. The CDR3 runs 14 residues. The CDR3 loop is CASSALTGNEKLFF. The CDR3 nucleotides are TGTGCCAGCAGTGCTCTGACAGGAAATGAAAAACTGTTTTTT. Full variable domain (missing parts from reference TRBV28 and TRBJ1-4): DVKVTQSSRYLVKRTGEKVFLECVQDMDHENMFWYRQDPGLGLRLIYFSYDVKMKEKGDIPEGYSVSREKKERFSLILESASTNQTSMYLCASSALTGNEKLFFGSGTQLSVL.

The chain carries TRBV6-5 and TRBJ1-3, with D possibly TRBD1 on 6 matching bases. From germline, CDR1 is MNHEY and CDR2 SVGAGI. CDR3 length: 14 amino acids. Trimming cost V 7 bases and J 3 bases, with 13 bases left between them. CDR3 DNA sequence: TGTGCCAGCAAGGGGCGCAGGGGTGGAAACACCATATATTTT. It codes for CASKGRRGGNTIYF.

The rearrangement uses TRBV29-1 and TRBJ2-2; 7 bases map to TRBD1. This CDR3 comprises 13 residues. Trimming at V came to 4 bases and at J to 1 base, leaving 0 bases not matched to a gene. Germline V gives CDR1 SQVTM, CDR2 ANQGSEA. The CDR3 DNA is TGCAGCGTTGGACAGGGGAACACCGGGGAGCTGTTTTTT. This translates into CSVGQGNTGELFF.

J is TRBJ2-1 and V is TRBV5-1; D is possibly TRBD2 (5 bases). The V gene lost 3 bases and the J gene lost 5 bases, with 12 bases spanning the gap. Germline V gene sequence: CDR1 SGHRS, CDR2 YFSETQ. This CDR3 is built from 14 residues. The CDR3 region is CASSSLTTNNEQFF. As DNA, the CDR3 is TGCGCCAGCAGCTCCCTGACTACTAACAATGAGCAGTTCTTC.

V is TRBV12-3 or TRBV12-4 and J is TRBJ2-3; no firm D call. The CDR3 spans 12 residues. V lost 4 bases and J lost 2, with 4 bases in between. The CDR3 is CASSSSTDTQYF. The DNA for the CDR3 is TGTGCCAGCAGTTCATCCACAGATACGCAGTATTTT.

CDR3 in amino acids: CAYGQPPFATNEKLFF. In DNA form, the CDR3 reads TGTGCCTACGGACAGCCGCCGTTCGCAACTAATGAAAAACTGTTTTTT. The chain carries TRBV30 and TRBJ1-4, with D tentatively TRBD1 (6 bases). Germline V gene sequence: CDR1 GTSNPN, CDR2 SVGIG (reference sequence). This CDR3 spans 16 amino acids. The V end was cut by 7 bases, the J end by 0 bases, with 18 bases between.

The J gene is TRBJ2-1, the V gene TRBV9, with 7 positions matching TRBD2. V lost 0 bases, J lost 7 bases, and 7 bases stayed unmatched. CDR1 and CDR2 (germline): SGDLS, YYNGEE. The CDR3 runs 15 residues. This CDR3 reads CASSVGTAGMNEQFF. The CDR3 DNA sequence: TGTGCCAGCAGCGTAGGTACAGCGGGGATGAATGAGCAGTTCTTC. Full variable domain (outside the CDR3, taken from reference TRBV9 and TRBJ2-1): DSGVTQTPKHLITATGQRVTLRCSPRSGDLSVYWYQQSLDQGLQFLIQYYNGEERAKGNILERFSAQQFPDLHSELNLSSLELGDSALYFCASSVGTAGMNEQFFGPGTRLTVL.